The rows below give T cell receptor beta chains drawn from one sample of a study of blood T cell repertoires in COVID-19. Assay: immunoSEQ multiplex PCR; the TCRdb copy retains only in-frame clones and omits some. The repertoire has approximately 270,000 clones, roughly nine tenths of them found once; the top ten carry about 1.2%. The sample was PBMCs or T cells enriched from blood (not recorded which). Receptors originate from a human donor in a cohort exposed to, infected with or recovered from COVID-19 (not recorded which). The donor label of this sample is uncertain. Each CDR3 is given with its conserved first and last residue. The D gene is left open where the match is weak. Size values are once, few and many counts, or a class for expanded clones, and some rows have none.

abundance: NA; j_gene: TRBJ1-1; len: 16; d_gene: NA; v_gene: TRBV19; CDR3aa: CASSLQGNLANTEAFF; CDR3nt: TGTGCCAGTAGTTTACAGGGTAACCTTGCGAACACTGAAGCTTTCTTT
abundance: few; j_gene: TRBJ2-1; len: 16; d_gene: TRBD2; v_gene: TRBV2; CDR3aa: CASSGSGLAGNNEQFF; CDR3nt: TGTGCCAGCAGTGGATCGGGACTAGCGGGGAACAATGAGCAGTTCTTC
abundance: NA; j_gene: TRBJ2-7; len: 14; d_gene: NA; v_gene: TRBV18; CDR3aa: CASSPPASGGEQYF; CDR3nt: TGTGCCAGCTCACCACCGGCATCAGGGGGGGAGCAGTACTTC
abundance: NA; j_gene: TRBJ2-4; len: 19; d_gene: TRBD1; v_gene: TRBV19; CDR3aa: CASSMGYRGRASAKNIQYF; CDR3nt: TGTGCCAGTAGTATGGGGTACAGGGGGCGAGCTTCGGCCAAAAACATTCAGTACTTC
abundance: NA; j_gene: TRBJ2-5; len: 15; d_gene: TRBD1; v_gene: TRBV6-5; CDR3aa: CASSQNWDSSETQYF; CDR3nt: TGTGCCAGCAGCCAAAATTGGGACAGCTCAGAGACCCAGTACTTC
abundance: once; j_gene: TRBJ1-1; len: 13; d_gene: TRBD1; v_gene: TRBV7-9; CDR3aa: CASSSGTGGEAFF; CDR3nt: TGTGCCAGCAGCTCAGGGACAGGGGGTGAAGCTTTCTTT
abundance: NA; j_gene: TRBJ2-2; len: 14; d_gene: NA; v_gene: TRBV7-2; CDR3aa: CASSLYELTGELFF; CDR3nt: TGTGCCAGCAGCTTATATGAGTTGACCGGGGAGCTGTTTTTT
abundance: NA; j_gene: TRBJ1-1; len: 14; d_gene: NA; v_gene: TRBV27; CDR3aa: CASSSQQRNTEAFF; CDR3nt: TGTGCCAGCAGTTCACAACAGAGGAACACTGAAGCTTTCTTT
abundance: NA; j_gene: TRBJ2-1; len: 15; d_gene: TRBD2; v_gene: TRBV5-5; CDR3aa: CASSLSSGGVQEQFF; CDR3nt: TGTGCCAGCAGCTTGAGTAGCGGGGGGGTCCAGGAGCAGTTCTTC
abundance: NA; j_gene: TRBJ1-1; len: 16; d_gene: TRBD1; v_gene: TRBV6-5; CDR3aa: CASSLYRGRGSTEAFF; CDR3nt: TGTGCCAGCAGTTTATACAGGGGGCGCGGGAGCACTGAAGCTTTCTTT